This is a list of T cell receptor beta chains from one sample in a study of blood T cell repertoires in COVID-19. Sequenced by immunoSEQ multiplex PCR; TCRdb stores in-frame clones only, minus some. The table has a few hundred thousand clones, about 89% seen once. The sequencing input was PBMCs or T cells enriched from blood (not recorded which). These receptors all stem from a man aged 40-49 years who had recovered from COVID-19. Each CDR3 is given with its conserved first and last residue. D genes are given only for firm matches. Clone size appears in some rows only: once, few, many, or a class for an expanded clone.

>TRBV7-6|TRBJ1-3|-|-
CASTAGAGAGNTIYF
TGTGCCAGCACCGCGGGAGCAGGGGCTGGAAACACCATATATTTT
>TRBV6-2/TRBV6-3|TRBJ2-3|-|TRBD2
CASSYPPSGRDADTQYF
TGTGCCAGCAGTTACCCACCTAGCGGGAGGGACGCAGATACGCAGTATTTT
>TRBV2|TRBJ2-3|-|-
CASTRRLPRGSTRKSTDTQYF
TGTGCCAGCACCAGGCGTCTGCCCAGGGGTTCAACACGTAAAAGCACAGATACGCAGTATTTT
>TRBV24-1|TRBJ2-5|-|TRBD2
CATSDVGGETQYF
TGTGCCACCAGTGACGTGGGAGGGGAGACCCAGTACTTC
>TRBV4-2|TRBJ2-1|-|TRBD1
CASSQVTGIEQFF
TGTGCCAGCAGCCAAGTGACAGGGATTGAGCAGTTCTTC
>TRBV5-6|TRBJ2-5|-|TRBD2
CASSSYTSGREKETQYF
TGTGCCAGCAGCTCCTATACTAGCGGGAGGGAAAAAGAGACCCAGTACTTC
>TRBV6-6|TRBJ2-1|-|-
CASSYGTPVGMDEQFF
TGTGCCAGCAGTTACGGGACACCGGTAGGAATGGATGAGCAGTTCTTC
>TRBV27|TRBJ2-3|-|TRBD2
CASRTSGDTQYF
TGTGCCAGCAGAACTAGCGGAGATACGCAGTATTTT
>TRBV11-2|TRBJ2-6|once|-
CASSPGVIGANVLTF
TGTGCCAGCAGCCCCGGTGTAATTGGGGCCAACGTCCTGACTTTC
>TRBV6-1|TRBJ1-2|-|-
CASSHRRSDYGYTF
TGTGCCAGCAGCCACAGGAGAAGCGACTATGGCTACACCTTC
>TRBV19|TRBJ2-1|once|TRBD2
CASKNARTSGREGNEQFF
TGTGCCAGTAAAAATGCGAGGACTAGCGGGAGGGAGGGGAATGAGCAGTTCTTC
>TRBV30|TRBJ2-5|-|TRBD2
CAWSAGGALQETQYF
TGTGCCTGGAGTGCCGGGGGGGCCCTACAAGAGACCCAGTACTTC
>TRBV9|TRBJ2-2|-|TRBD2
CASSVRHPIQTSGSPLNTGELFF
TGTGCCAGCAGCGTTCGTCATCCCATCCAGACTAGCGGGAGCCCGTTGAACACCGGGGAGCTGTTTTTT
>TRBV18|TRBJ2-1|-|TRBD1
CASSPLQQGASGNEQFF
TGTGCCAGCTCACCACTACAGCAGGGGGCGAGTGGCAATGAGCAGTTCTTC
>TRBV6-5|TRBJ2-7|-|TRBD1
CASRLGQGTYEQYF
TGTGCCAGCAGACTTGGACAGGGGACCTACGAGCAGTACTTC
>TRBV7-6|TRBJ2-1|-|TRBD2
CASSLFGLAGGSGNEQFF
TGTGCCAGCAGCCTATTTGGACTAGCGGGAGGATCTGGCAATGAGCAGTTCTTC
>TRBV10-1|TRBJ1-5|-|TRBD1
CALQGSNQPQHF
TGCGCCTTACAGGGGAGCAATCAGCCCCAGCATTTT
>TRBV3-1/TRBV3-2|TRBJ1-4|-|-
CASSQDRAVAEKLFF
TGTGCCAGCAGCCAAGACAGGGCGGTGGCTGAAAAACTGTTTTTT
>TRBV27|TRBJ2-4|-|TRBD1
CASSGQGLSIQYF
TGTGCCAGCAGTGGACAGGGTCTAAGCATTCAGTACTTC
>TRBV3-1/TRBV3-2|TRBJ1-5|-|-
CASSPRQEPSNQPQHF
TGTGCCAGCAGCCCACGACAGGAACCTAGCAATCAGCCCCAGCATTTT
>TRBV18|TRBJ2-5|-|TRBD1
CASSSPWTGTQETQYF
TGTGCCAGCTCCTCGCCCTGGACAGGGACCCAAGAGACCCAGTACTTC
>TRBV5-1|TRBJ1-2|-|TRBD1
CASSLDGTGRPFVGYTF
TGCGCCAGCAGCTTGGACGGGACAGGGCGTCCTTTTGTCGGCTACACCTTC
>TRBV2|TRBJ1-6|once|TRBD1
CASRGGQGEYNSPLHF
TGTGCCAGCAGGGGAGGACAGGGAGAGTATAATTCACCCCTCCACTTT
>TRBV27|TRBJ2-7|once|TRBD1
CASSLFWGQNYEQYF
TGTGCCAGCAGTTTATTTTGGGGACAGAACTACGAGCAGTACTTC
>TRBV28|TRBJ1-5|-|-
CASSPGGVFFQPQHF
TGTGCCAGCAGCCCGGGAGGGGTTTTCTTTCAGCCCCAGCATTTT
>TRBV5-1|TRBJ2-5|-|TRBD2
CASSVGLAGLETQYF
TGCGCCAGCAGCGTGGGACTAGCGGGACTGGAGACCCAGTACTTC
>TRBV5-8|TRBJ1-1|-|-
CASSLRVNTEAFF
TGTGCCAGCAGCTTGCGGGTAAACACTGAAGCTTTCTTT
>TRBV29-1|TRBJ2-2|-|TRBD1
CSVELSDRGATGELFF
TGCAGCGTTGAATTAAGTGACAGGGGAGCGACCGGGGAGCTGTTTTTT
>TRBV7-9|TRBJ2-2|-|-
CASSSNDSPYTGELFF
TGTGCCAGCAGCTCAAATGACAGCCCCTACACCGGGGAGCTGTTTTTT
>TRBV30|TRBJ1-4|-|-
CAWSLEQIDFATNEKLFF
TGTGCCTGGAGCCTGGAACAGATAGATTTTGCAACTAATGAAAAACTGTTTTTT
>TRBV3-1/TRBV3-2|TRBJ1-2|-|TRBD1
CASSQVRQGLRYGYTF
TGTGCCAGCAGCCAAGTTCGACAGGGCCTTCGCTATGGCTACACCTTC
>TRBV11-2|TRBJ2-4|-|TRBD1
CASSLYTGGSNIQYF
TGTGCCAGCAGCTTGTACACAGGGGGCTCGAACATTCAGTACTTC
>TRBV27|TRBJ1-6|-|-
CASRDGGQNNSPLHF
TGTGCCAGCAGGGATGGTGGACAGAATAATTCACCCCTCCACTTT
>TRBV19|TRBJ2-7|-|TRBD2
CASSTTSGSYEQYF
TGTGCCAGTAGTACGACTAGCGGGAGTTACGAGCAGTACTTC
>TRBV27|TRBJ2-2|-|TRBD1
CASSWTGNTGELFF
TGTGCCAGCAGCTGGACAGGAAACACCGGGGAGCTGTTTTTT
>TRBV9|TRBJ2-3|-|-
CASSVRGTSSTDTQYF
TGTGCCAGCAGCGTGAGAGGGACTTCTAGCACAGATACGCAGTATTTT
>TRBV15|TRBJ1-3|-|-
CATSRESLTVHSGNTIYF
TGTGCCACCAGCAGAGAGTCTTTGACAGTACACTCTGGAAACACCATATATTTT
>TRBV7-2|TRBJ2-3|few|-
CASSPQTDTQYF
TGTGCCAGCAGCCCACAGACAGATACGCAGTATTTT
>TRBV12-3/TRBV12-4|TRBJ1-2|-|-
CASSSTGDYGYTF
TGTGCCAGCAGCTCGACCGGAGACTATGGCTACACCTTC
>TRBV5-5|TRBJ1-2|once|TRBD1
CASSPAPTGDYGYTF
TGTGCCAGCAGCCCAGCCCCGACAGGGGACTATGGCTACACCTTC
>TRBV3-1/TRBV3-2|TRBJ1-5|-|-
CASSQDAAGQPQHF
TGTGCCAGCAGCCAAGATGCGGCCGGTCAGCCCCAGCATTTT
>TRBV11-2|TRBJ1-5|few|-
CASSVGGDQPQHF
TGTGCCAGCAGCGTCGGGGGGGATCAGCCCCAGCATTTT
>TRBV7-3|TRBJ2-2|-|-
CASSVTAANTGELFF
TGTGCCAGCAGCGTTACGGCGGCGAACACCGGGGAGCTGTTTTTT
>TRBV27|TRBJ2-3|-|-
CASILRGNGDTQYF
TGTGCCAGCATCTTAAGAGGGAATGGGGATACGCAGTATTTT
>TRBV11-2|TRBJ2-7|-|TRBD1
CASSYQTGGPYEQYF
TGTGCCAGCAGCTACCAGACAGGGGGCCCCTACGAGCAGTACTTC
>TRBV30|TRBJ2-7|-|TRBD1
CAWGTGDHEQYF
TGTGCCTGGGGGACAGGGGACCACGAGCAGTACTTC
>TRBV5-1|TRBJ2-1|-|TRBD2
CASSFTPRTSGLLHGEQFF
TGCGCCAGCAGTTTTACCCCCAGGACTAGCGGGCTACTACATGGTGAGCAGTTCTTC
>TRBV15|TRBJ2-7|-|TRBD1
CATSRVRQGGTGGSYEQYF
TGTGCCACCAGCAGAGTTCGACAGGGGGGAACCGGCGGGAGTTACGAGCAGTACTTC
>TRBV5-8|TRBJ2-2|-|TRBD1
CASSPGTGLPGELFF
TGTGCCAGCAGCCCCGGGACAGGGCTTCCCGGGGAGCTGTTTTTT
>TRBV5-1|TRBJ2-7|-|-
CASSLRRVASYEQYF
TGCGCCAGCAGCTTGCGGAGGGTTGCCTCCTACGAGCAGTACTTC
>TRBV7-3|TRBJ2-4|-|-
CASSLNGVGIQYF
TGTGCCAGCAGCTTAAACGGGGTGGGCATTCAGTACTTC
>TRBV6-2/TRBV6-3|TRBJ1-5|-|-
CASSYSGGVNQPQHF
TGTGCCAGCAGTTACTCGGGAGGGGTCAATCAGCCCCAGCATTTT
>TRBV30|TRBJ2-1|-|TRBD1
CAWSAGTVVGVEILDEQFF
TGTGCCTGGAGTGCCGGGACAGTCGTTGGGGTGGAAATATTGGATGAGCAGTTCTTC
>TRBV28|TRBJ1-5|-|-
CASSLPTSNQPQHF
TGTGCCAGCAGTTTACCTACGAGCAATCAGCCCCAGCATTTT
>TRBV6-4|TRBJ1-6|-|-
CASSDSITNSPLHF
TGTGCCAGCAGTGACTCCATCACAAACTCACCCCTCCACTTT